This T cell receptor beta chain was identified in a study of T cell responses to AZD1222 COVID-19 vaccine. Notes on the study in general: Only 6 or 7 individuals given AZD1222 were seropositive at baseline. Two doses of AZD1222 preceded a rise in Spike-specific TCR breadth and depth. Repertoire sampling happened only post peak T cell response. Spike regions recognized by vaccine-associated CD4 TCRs spanned the protein, led by 160-218 and 743-854.

Worth noting for this clone: The antigen remains unidentified.

The data were produced by immunoSEQ multiplex PCR, yet TCRdb's version contains in-frame clones alone and is incomplete. Found here are 150,000 to 200,000 clones, 90% to 95% of them singletons; the top ten hold about 2.5%. The V gene lost 1 base and the J gene lost 1 base, with 7 bases spanning the gap. The CDR3 has 14 amino acids. In germline, CDR1 is SGHAT, CDR2 FQNNGV. The sample in question was peripheral blood, obtained on day 0 of AZD1222 vaccination. The TCR sequence derives from an adult in good health. The chain combines TRBV11-2 with TRBJ1-1; D is ambiguous. The DNA for the CDR3 is TGTGCCAGCAGCTTAGTTGGACCGAACACTGAAGCTTTCTTT. It is translated as CASSLVGPNTEAFF.